These 23 T cell receptor beta chains came from one sample sequenced in a study of cytomegalovirus exposure and HLA in healthy donors. PCR involved 60 Vbeta and 13 Jbeta primers. This table comes from immunoSEQ multiplex PCR, and its TCRdb copy is limited to in-frame clones, with some not included. The profile shows 95,000 to 150,000 clones, roughly 86% of them singletons. Sequenced input: PBMCs. The receptor source for this set is a young man in good health and CMV-seronegative.

CDR3 amino acids: CASSDSSSYNEQFF. In nucleotides, the CDR3 is TGTGCCAGCAGTGACTCGAGCTCCTACAATGAGCAGTTCTTC. The V gene is TRBV6-4, the J gene TRBJ2-1; no firm D call. Germline CDR1 MRHNA, CDR2 SNTAGT. CDR3 length: 14 amino acids. Between the trimmed V and J ends, which lost 0 bases and 0 bases, there was a span of 3 bases.

The chain uses TRBV14 and TRBJ2-7; D unclear. CDR1 SGHDN and CDR2 FVKESK come from the germline V gene. The CDR3 length is 12 residues. Trimming removed 5 bases from V and 3 bases from J, with 8 bases in between. The CDR3 nucleotides are TGTGCCAGCAGCGCGTCATACTACGAGCAGTACTTC. Translating it yields CASSASYYEQYF.

DNA of the CDR3: TGTGCCAGCAGTCTGCTGGCGGTATCTAACTATGGCTACACCTTC. It is translated as CASSLLAVSNYGYTF. The chain combines TRBV6-5 with TRBJ1-2; D uncertain. Trimming removed 5 bases from V and 0 bases from J, with 13 bases in between. The CDR3 is made up of 15 amino acids. The V gene's germline CDR1 is MNHEY and CDR2 SVGAGI.

This chain uses TRBV13 with TRBJ2-5; TRBD2 matches at 9 bases. J gave up 5 bases and V 5 bases, and 6 bases lay outside the gene matches. Germline CDR1 reads PRHDT; CDR2 reads FYEKMQ (reference sequence). CDR3 length equals 14 residues. CDR3 in DNA: TGTGCCAGCAGCCAGCGGACTAGCGTGGAGACCCAGTACTTC. The encoded protein is CASSQRTSVETQYF.

The CDR3 is CASSFGLAGGFEQYF. In DNA form, the CDR3 reads TGTGCCAGCAGCTTCGGACTAGCGGGGGGCTTCGAGCAGTACTTC. This sequence joins TRBV11-2 and TRBJ2-7; 14 nucleotides align to TRBD2. CDR3 length: 15 residues. Looked up from germline, CDR1 is SGHAT and CDR2 is FQNNGV. V gave up 3 bases and J gave up 6 bases; unmatched junction bases: 4.

V and J are TRBV5-1 and TRBJ2-6, with D possibly TRBD2 on 6 matching bases. V was pared by 0 bases and J by 4 bases, with 11 bases between. The CDR3 is made up of 16 amino acids. The germline V gene has CDR1 SGHRS and CDR2 YFSETQ. The CDR3 reads CASSLGGVAGANVLTF. The CDR3 coding sequence is TGCGCCAGCAGCTTGGGGGGGGTCGCCGGGGCCAACGTCCTGACTTTC.

As to this clone: One end of the junction varies from germline; a read error may be responsible. CDR3 region: CASNYDGQSTNEKLFF. DNA for the CDR3: TGTGCCAGCAATTACGACGGACAGTCAACTAATGAAAAACTGTTTTTT. The chain couples TRBV6-5 to TRBJ1-4; D perhaps matches TRBD1 (6 bases). From germline, CDR1 is MNHEY and CDR2 SVGAGI. The CDR3 has 16 residues.

This clone appeared a single time. J is TRBJ1-1 and V is TRBV7-2; 7 bases fit TRBD1. V dropped 5 bases and J dropped 1; count of bases not matched to a gene: 4. The CDR3 is made up of 14 amino acids. Germline V CDR1 and CDR2: SGHTA, FQGNSA. The CDR3 here is CASSVGTANTEAFF. The CDR3 coding sequence is TGTGCCAGCAGCGTCGGGACAGCGAACACTGAAGCTTTCTTT.

This sequence joins TRBV5-1 and TRBJ1-1, with D maybe TRBD1 (5 bases). CDR3 length: 13 amino acids. Germline-derived CDR1 and CDR2 are SGHRS and YFSETQ. V lost 3 bases to trimming and J lost 4 bases, with 10 bases between them. CDR3 region: CASSSWGVTEAFF. CDR3 DNA sequence: TGCGCCAGCAGCTCTTGGGGGGTCACTGAAGCTTTCTTT.

CDR3 residues: CASSAPGTGASPLHF. CDR3 DNA sequence: TGTGCCAGCAGTGCACCCGGGACAGGGGCTTCACCCCTCCACTTT. This chain joins TRBV2 and TRBJ1-6; 10 positions match TRBD1. The V gene end was trimmed by 4 bases and the J gene end by 9 bases; junction bases not matched to a gene: 6. The CDR3 has 15 residues. Per germline, CDR1 SNHLY and CDR2 FYNNEI. Full variable domain (rest looked up from reference TRBV2 and TRBJ1-6): EPEVTQTPSHQVTQMGQEVILRCVPISNHLYFYWYRQILGQKVEFLVSFYNNEISEKSEIFDDQFSVERPDGSNFTLKIRSTKLEDSAMYFCASSAPGTGASPLHFGNGTRLTVT.

The chain employs TRBV19 and TRBJ1-1; 7 nucleotides agree with TRBD1. Germline trimming cut 5 bases from V and 6 bases from J; bases unmatched to any gene: 9. CDR1 and CDR2 from the germline V gene are LNHDA and SQIVND (reference sequence). The length of the CDR3 is 14 residues. The DNA of the CDR3 is TGTGCCAGTAGTCCGTTACAGGGGCAGGCTGAAGCTTTCTTT. This encodes CASSPLQGQAEAFF. Supplemented by reference TRBV19 and TRBJ1-1, the full variable domain reads DGGITQSPKYLFRKEGQNVTLSCEQNLNHDAMYWYRQDPGQGLRLIYYSQIVNDFQKGDIAEGYSVSREKKESFPLTVTSAQKNPTAFYLCASSPLQGQAEAFFGQGTRLTVV.

In its sample, this clone was seen once. This sequence joins TRBV5-4 and TRBJ2-1, with 13 bases identical to TRBD2. Trimming at V came to 3 bases and at J to 6 bases, leaving 3 bases not matched to a gene. Germline CDR1 and CDR2: SGHNT and YYREEE (reference sequence). CDR3 length equals 15 residues. DNA for the CDR3: TGTGCCAGCAGCTGGACTAGCGGGGGTGGCAATGAGCAGTTCTTC. Amino acid sequence: CASSWTSGGGNEQFF.

The V and J genes are TRBV27 and TRBJ1-1; TRBD1 matches 8 bases. This CDR3 contains 15 residues. J gave up 5 bases and V 5 bases, and 10 bases lay outside the gene matches. The V gene's germline CDR1 is MNHEY and CDR2 SMNVEV (reference sequence). The CDR3 reads CASSPRRGLSTEAFF. CDR3 in DNA: TGTGCCAGCAGTCCTCGCAGGGGGCTGTCTACTGAAGCTTTCTTT.

The J gene is TRBJ2-7, the V gene TRBV10-3; TRBD2 might be the D (5 bases). Trimming took off 5 bases at V and 3 bases at J, with 5 bases between the two ends. The V gene's germline CDR1 is ENHRY and CDR2 SYGVKD. This CDR3 spans 11 amino acids. CDR3 coding DNA: TGTGCCATCAGTCGGGGCTACGAGCAGTACTTC. The encoded protein is CAISRGYEQYF.

The rearrangement links TRBV6-4 to TRBJ2-2; the match to TRBD2 covers 7 bases. With V trimmed by 4 bases and J by 7 bases, 3 bases remained unmatched. The CDR3 sequence is 13 residues long. CDR1 MRHNA and CDR2 SNTAGT come from the germline V gene. The CDR3 DNA follows: TGTGCCAGCAGTGGGACTAGTAGCGGGGAGCTGTTTTTT. Its translation: CASSGTSSGELFF.

V usage is TRBV27 and J usage is TRBJ2-7; the match to TRBD1 covers 9 bases. The CDR3 spans 16 residues. With V trimmed by 3 bases and J by 0 bases, 6 bases remained unmatched. Germline loops: CDR1 MNHEY, CDR2 SMNVEV (reference sequence). The CDR3 spells CASSFLGQGSSYEQYF. The CDR3 nucleotides read TGTGCCAGCAGTTTCCTTGGACAGGGGAGCTCCTACGAGCAGTACTTC.

This chain joins TRBV5-1 and TRBJ1-2; TRBD1 matches 7 bases. This CDR3 region has 14 residues. Per germline, CDR1 SGHRS and CDR2 YFSETQ. V was clipped by 2 bases and J by 4 bases; unmatched bases: 5. CDR3 DNA: TGCGCCAGCAGCTTTCAGGGGGTAGGCTATGGCTACACCTTC. This encodes CASSFQGVGYGYTF.

The CDR3 coding sequence is TGCAGCGCAGTACAGGGCGTGGATGAAAAACTGTTTTTT. It encodes CSAVQGVDEKLFF. V usage is TRBV29-1 and J usage is TRBJ1-4; D is perhaps TRBD1 (6 bases). Per germline, CDR1 SQVTM and CDR2 ANQGSEA. Trimming pared 7 bases from V and 6 bases from J, leaving 15 bases between. This CDR3 has 13 residues. Based on the CDR3 plus reference TRBV29-1 and TRBJ1-4, the full variable domain is SAVISQKPSRDICQRGTSLTIQCQVDSQVTMMFWYRQQPGQSLTLIATANQGSEATYESGFVIDKFPISRPNLTFSTLTVSNMSPEDSSIYLCSAVQGVDEKLFFGSGTQLSVL.

V usage is TRBV7-2 and J usage is TRBJ2-2, with 7 bases lining up with TRBD2. The CDR3 is 15 residues long. V gave up 4 bases and J gave up 4 bases; unmatched junction bases: 6. CDR1 SGHTA and CDR2 FQGNSA come from the germline V gene. The DNA for the CDR3 is TGTGCCAGCAGCTGGACTAGGGTCCCCACCGGGGAGCTGTTTTTT. Translated, it gives CASSWTRVPTGELFF. Full variable domain (remainder filled in from reference TRBV7-2 and TRBJ2-2): GAGVSQSPSNKVTEKGKDVELRCDPISGHTALYWYRQSLGQGLEFLIYFQGNSAPDKSGLPSDRFSAERTGGSVSTLTIQRTQQEDSAVYLCASSWTRVPTGELFFGEGSRLTVL.

DNA for the CDR3: TGTGCCAGCAGCTTCTTAGCGGGTTACACAGATACGCAGTATTTT. Encoded protein: CASSFLAGYTDTQYF. The chain is built from TRBV7-3 and TRBJ2-3, with 7 bases lining up with TRBD2. The CDR3 spans 15 residues. Germline CDR1 reads SGHTA; CDR2 reads FQGTGA. V was clipped by 3 bases and J by 2 bases; unmatched bases: 5.

The chain combines TRBV7-9 with TRBJ1-2, with D possibly matching TRBD1 (6 bases). This CDR3 has 15 amino acids. The V gene lost 5 bases and the J gene lost 2 bases, with 15 bases spanning the gap. Looked up from germline, CDR1 is SEHNR and CDR2 is FQNEAQ (reference sequence). DNA for the CDR3: TGTGCCAGCAGCCGAGCACAGGGTCCCAACTATGGCTACACCTTC. This encodes CASSRAQGPNYGYTF.

This clone has a single count. The chain uses TRBV11-3 and TRBJ2-3, with D maybe TRBD1 (6 bases). V lost 4 bases and J 5 bases, leaving 13 bases between the germline ends. CDR3 length equals 14 residues. Germline loops: CDR1 SGHNT, CDR2 YENEEA. CDR3 in DNA: TGTGCCAGCAGCTCGACAGGCTTGGGAGATACGCAGTATTTT. Translating gives CASSSTGLGDTQYF.

The chain carries TRBV12-5 and TRBJ2-7; D possibly corresponds to TRBD1 (5 bases). There are 14 residues in the CDR3. Trimming left V 2 bases short and J 7 bases short, with 15 bases between. In germline, CDR1 is LGHNT, CDR2 FRNRAP. The CDR3, as DNA: TGTGCTAGTGGTTTGTGGCCAGGGCCTAAAGAGCAGTACTTC. Its protein is CASGLWPGPKEQYF.